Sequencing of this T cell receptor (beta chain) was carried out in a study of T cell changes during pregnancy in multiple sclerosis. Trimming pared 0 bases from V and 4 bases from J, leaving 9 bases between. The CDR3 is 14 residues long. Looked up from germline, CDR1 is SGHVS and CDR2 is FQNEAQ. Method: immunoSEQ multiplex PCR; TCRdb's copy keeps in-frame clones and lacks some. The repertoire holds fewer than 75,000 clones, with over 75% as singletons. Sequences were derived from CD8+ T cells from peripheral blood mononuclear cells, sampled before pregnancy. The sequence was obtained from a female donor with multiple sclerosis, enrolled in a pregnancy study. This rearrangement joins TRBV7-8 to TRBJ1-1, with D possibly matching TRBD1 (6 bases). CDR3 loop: CASSLAPGATEAFF. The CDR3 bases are TGTGCCAGCAGCTTAGCCCCAGGGGCCACTGAAGCTTTCTTT.